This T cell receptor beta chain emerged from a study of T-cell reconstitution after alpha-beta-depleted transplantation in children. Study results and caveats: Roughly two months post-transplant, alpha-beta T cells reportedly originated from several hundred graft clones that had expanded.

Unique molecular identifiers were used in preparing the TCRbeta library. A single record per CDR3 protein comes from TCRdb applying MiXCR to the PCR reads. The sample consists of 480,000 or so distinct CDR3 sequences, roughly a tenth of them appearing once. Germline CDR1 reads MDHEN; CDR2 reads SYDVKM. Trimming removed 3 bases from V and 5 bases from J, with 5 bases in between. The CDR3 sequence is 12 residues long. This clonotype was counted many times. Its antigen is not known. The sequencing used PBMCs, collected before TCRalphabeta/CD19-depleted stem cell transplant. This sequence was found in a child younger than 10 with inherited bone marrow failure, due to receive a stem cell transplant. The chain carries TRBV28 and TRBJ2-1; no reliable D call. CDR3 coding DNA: TGTGCCAGCAGTTTTTGGGACAATGAGCAGTTCTTC. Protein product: CASSFWDNEQFF.